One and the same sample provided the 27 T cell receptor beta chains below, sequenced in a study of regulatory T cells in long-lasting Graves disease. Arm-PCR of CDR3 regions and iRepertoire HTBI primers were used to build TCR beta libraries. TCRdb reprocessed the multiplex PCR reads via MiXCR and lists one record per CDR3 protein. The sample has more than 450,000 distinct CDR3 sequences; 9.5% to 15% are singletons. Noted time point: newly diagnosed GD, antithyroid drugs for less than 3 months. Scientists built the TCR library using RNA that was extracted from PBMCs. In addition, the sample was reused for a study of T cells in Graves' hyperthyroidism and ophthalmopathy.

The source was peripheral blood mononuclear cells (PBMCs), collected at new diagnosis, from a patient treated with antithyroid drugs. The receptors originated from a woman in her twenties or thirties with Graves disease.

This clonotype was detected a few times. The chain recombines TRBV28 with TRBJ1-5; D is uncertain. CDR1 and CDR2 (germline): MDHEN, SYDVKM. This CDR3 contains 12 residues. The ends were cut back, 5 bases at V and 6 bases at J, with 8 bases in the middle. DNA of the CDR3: TGTGCCAGCAGTAAACTTGCTCAGCCCCAGCATTTT. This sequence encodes CASSKLAQPQHF.

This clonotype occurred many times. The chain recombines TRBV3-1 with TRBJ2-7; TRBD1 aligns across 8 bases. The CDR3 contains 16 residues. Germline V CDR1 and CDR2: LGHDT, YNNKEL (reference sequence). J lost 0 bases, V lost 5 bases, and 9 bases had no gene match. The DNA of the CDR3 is TGTGCCAGCAGCTGGACAGGGAAGGGGCCCTCCTACGAGCAGTACTTC. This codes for CASSWTGKGPSYEQYF.

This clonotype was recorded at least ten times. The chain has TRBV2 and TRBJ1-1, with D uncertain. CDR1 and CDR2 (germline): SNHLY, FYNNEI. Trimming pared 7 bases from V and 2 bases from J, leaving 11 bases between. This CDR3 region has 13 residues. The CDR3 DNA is TGTGCCAGCAACCGCCACAGAAACACTGAAGCTTTCTTT. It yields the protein CASNRHRNTEAFF.

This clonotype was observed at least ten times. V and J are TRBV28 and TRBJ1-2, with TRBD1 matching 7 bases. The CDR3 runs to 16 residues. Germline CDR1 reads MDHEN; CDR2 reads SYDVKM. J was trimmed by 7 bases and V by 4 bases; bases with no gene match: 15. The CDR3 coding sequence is TGTGCCAGCAGTTCCTCCATCGACAGGGAACGAATTGGCTACACCTTC. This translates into CASSSSIDRERIGYTF.

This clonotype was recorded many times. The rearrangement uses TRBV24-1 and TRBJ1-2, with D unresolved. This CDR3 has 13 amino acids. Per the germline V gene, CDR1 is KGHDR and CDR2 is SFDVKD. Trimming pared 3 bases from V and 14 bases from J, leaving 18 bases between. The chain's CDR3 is CATSDKEGQPLTF. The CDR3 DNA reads TGTGCCACCAGTGATAAGGAAGGGCAGCCACTTACCTTC.

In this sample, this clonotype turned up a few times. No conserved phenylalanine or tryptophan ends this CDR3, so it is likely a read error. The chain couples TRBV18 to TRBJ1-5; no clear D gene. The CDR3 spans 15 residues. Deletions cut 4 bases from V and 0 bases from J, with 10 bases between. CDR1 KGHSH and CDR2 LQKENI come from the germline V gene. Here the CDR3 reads CASSHEPYSNQPQHS. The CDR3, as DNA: TGTGCCAGCTCACACGAACCCTATAGCAATCAGCCCCAGCATTCT.

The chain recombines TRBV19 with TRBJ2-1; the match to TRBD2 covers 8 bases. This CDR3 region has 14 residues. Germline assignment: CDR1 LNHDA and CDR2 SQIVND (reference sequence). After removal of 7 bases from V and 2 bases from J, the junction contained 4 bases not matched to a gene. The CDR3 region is CASIGGLAYNEQFF. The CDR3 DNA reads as TGTGCCAGTATCGGGGGACTAGCCTACAATGAGCAGTTCTTC.

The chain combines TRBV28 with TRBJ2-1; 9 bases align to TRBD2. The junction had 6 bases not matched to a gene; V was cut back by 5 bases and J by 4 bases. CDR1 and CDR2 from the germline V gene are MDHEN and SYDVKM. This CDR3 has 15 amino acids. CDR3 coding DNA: TGTGCCAGCAGTCCCGCTAGCGGGGAGTACAATGAGCAGTTCTTC. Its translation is CASSPASGEYNEQFF.

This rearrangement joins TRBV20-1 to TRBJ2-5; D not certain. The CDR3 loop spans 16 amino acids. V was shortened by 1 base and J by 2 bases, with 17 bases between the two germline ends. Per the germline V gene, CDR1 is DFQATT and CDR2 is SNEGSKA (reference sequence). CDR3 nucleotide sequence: TGCAGTGCTAGAGTGTGGCAAACCCTAAATCAAGAGACCCAGTACTTC. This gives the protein CSARVWQTLNQETQYF.

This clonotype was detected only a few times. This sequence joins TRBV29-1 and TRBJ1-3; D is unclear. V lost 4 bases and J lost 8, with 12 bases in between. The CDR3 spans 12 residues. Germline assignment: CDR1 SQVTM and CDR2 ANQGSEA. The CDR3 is CSVVKEADTIYF. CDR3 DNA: TGCAGCGTTGTGAAGGAGGCGGACACCATATATTTT.

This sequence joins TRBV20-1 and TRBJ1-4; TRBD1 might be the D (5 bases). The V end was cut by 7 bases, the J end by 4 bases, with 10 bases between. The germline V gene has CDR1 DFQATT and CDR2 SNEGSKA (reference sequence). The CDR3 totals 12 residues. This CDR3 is CSGLGLNEKLFF. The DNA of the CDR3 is TGCAGTGGATTGGGGCTTAATGAAAAACTGTTTTTT.

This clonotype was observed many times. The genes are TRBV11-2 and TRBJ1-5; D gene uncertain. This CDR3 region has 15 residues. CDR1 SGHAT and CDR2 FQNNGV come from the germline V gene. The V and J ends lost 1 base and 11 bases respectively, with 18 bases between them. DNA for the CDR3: TGTGCCAGCAGCTTAGTCAGCGGCGCCACTTCAGCCCAGCATTTT. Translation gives CASSLVSGATSAQHF. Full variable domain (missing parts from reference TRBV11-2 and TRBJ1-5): EAGVAQSPRYKIIEKRQSVAFWCNPISGHATLYWYQQILGQGPKLLIQFQNNGVVDDSQLPKDRFSAERLKGVDSTLKIQPAKLEDSAVYLCASSLVSGATSAQHFGDGTRLSIL.

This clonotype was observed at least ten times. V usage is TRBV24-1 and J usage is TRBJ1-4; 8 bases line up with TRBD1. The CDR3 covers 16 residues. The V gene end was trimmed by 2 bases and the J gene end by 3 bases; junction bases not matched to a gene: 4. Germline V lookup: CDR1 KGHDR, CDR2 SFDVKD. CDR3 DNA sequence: TGTGCCACCAGTGATTCAACAGGGGGACCTAATGAAAAACTGTTTTTT. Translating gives CATSDSTGGPNEKLFF.

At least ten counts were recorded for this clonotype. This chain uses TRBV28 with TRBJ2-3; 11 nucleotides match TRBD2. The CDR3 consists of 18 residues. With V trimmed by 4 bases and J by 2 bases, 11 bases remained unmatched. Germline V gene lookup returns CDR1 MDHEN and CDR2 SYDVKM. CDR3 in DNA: TGTGCCAGCAGTTCCGGGACTAGCGGCAGACGAGTCACAGATACGCAGTATTTT. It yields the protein CASSSGTSGRRVTDTQYF. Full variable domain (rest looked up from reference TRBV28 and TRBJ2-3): DVKVTQSSRYLVKRTGEKVFLECVQDMDHENMFWYRQDPGLGLRLIYFSYDVKMKEKGDIPEGYSVSREKKERFSLILESASTNQTSMYLCASSSGTSGRRVTDTQYFGPGTRLTVL.

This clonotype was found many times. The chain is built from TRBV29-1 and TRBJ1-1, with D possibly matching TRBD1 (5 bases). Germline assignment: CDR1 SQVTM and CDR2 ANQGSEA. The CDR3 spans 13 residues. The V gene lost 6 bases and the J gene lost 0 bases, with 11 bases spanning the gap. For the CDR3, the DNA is TGCAGCGTAGCAGGGAACATGAACACTGAAGCTTTCTTT. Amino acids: CSVAGNMNTEAFF.

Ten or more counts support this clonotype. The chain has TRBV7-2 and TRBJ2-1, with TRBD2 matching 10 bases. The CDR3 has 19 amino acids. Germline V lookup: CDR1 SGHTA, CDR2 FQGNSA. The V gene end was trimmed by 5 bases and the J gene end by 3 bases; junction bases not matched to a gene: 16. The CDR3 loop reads CASSRTSGTTHGLYNEQFF. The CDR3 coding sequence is TGTGCCAGCAGCCGTACTAGCGGGACTACCCACGGGCTCTACAATGAGCAGTTCTTC.

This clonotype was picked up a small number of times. CDR3 sequence: CASRVQGVVNYGYTF. The DNA of the CDR3 is TGTGCCAGCAGAGTACAGGGGGTGGTTAACTATGGCTACACCTTC. The chain carries TRBV2 and TRBJ1-2; 8 nucleotides agree with TRBD1. J lost 1 base, V lost 6 bases, and 7 bases had no gene match. There are 15 residues in the CDR3. Per germline, CDR1 SNHLY and CDR2 FYNNEI.

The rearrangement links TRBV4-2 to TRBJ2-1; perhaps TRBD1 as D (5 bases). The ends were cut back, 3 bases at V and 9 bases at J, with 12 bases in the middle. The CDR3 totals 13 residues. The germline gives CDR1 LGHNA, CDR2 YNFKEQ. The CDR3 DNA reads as TGTGCCAGCAGCCACCTCAGGGATTTTGAGCAGTTCTTC. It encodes CASSHLRDFEQFF.

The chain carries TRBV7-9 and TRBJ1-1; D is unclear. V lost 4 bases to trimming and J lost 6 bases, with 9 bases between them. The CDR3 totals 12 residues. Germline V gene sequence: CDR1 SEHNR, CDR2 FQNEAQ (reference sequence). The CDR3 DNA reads TGTGCCAGCAGCTGGATGGAGTCTGAAGCTTTCTTT. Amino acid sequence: CASSWMESEAFF.

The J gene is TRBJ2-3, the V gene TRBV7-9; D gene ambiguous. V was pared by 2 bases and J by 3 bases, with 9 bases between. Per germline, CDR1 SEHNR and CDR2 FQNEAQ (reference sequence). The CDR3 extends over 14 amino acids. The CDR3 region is CASSLYLGTDTQYF. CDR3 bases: TGTGCCAGCAGCTTATACCTAGGTACAGATACGCAGTATTTT.

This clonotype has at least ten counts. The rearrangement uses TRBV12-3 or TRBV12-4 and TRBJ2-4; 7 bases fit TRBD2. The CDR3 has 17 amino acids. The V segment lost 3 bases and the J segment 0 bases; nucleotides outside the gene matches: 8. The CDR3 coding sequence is TGTGCCAGCAGTTTTTTTGGGAGGGGCCTAGCCAAAAACATTCAGTACTTC. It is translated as CASSFFGRGLAKNIQYF.

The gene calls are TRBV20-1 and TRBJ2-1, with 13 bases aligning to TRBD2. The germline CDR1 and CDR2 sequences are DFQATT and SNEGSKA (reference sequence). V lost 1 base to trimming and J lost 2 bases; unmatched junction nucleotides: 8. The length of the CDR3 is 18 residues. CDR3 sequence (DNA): TGCAGTGCTAGAGTGGGGACTAGCGGGAACAGCCCCTACAATGAGCAGTTCTTC. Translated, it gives CSARVGTSGNSPYNEQFF.

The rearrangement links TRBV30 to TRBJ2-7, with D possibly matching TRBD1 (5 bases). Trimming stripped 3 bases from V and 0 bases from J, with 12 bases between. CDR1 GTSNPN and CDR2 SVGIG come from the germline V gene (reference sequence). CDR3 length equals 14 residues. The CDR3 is CAWSIGRASYEQYF. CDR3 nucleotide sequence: TGTGCCTGGAGCATAGGCAGGGCCTCCTACGAGCAGTACTTC. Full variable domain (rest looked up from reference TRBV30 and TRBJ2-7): SQTIHQWPATLVQPVGSPLSLECTVEGTSNPNLYWYRQAAGRGLQLLFYSVGIGQISSEVPQNLSASRPQDRQFILSSKKLLLSDSGFYLCAWSIGRASYEQYFGPGTRLTVT.

The CDR3, as DNA: TGTGCCAGCAGCGTAGGAACCTCAGCAGATACGCAGTATTTT. This translates into CASSVGTSADTQYF. This chain uses TRBV9 with TRBJ2-3, with D uncertain. V lost 0 bases to trimming and J lost 4 bases, with 9 bases between them. Germline assignment: CDR1 SGDLS and CDR2 YYNGEE. CDR3 length: 14 amino acids.

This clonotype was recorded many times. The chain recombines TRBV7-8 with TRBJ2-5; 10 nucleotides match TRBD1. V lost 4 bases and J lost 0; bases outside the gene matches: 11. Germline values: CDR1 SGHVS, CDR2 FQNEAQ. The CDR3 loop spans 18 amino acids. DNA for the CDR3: TGTGCCAGCAGCTCGAGGGGGGGGGACAGGGGTTACCAAGAGACCCAGTACTTC. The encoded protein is CASSSRGGDRGYQETQYF.

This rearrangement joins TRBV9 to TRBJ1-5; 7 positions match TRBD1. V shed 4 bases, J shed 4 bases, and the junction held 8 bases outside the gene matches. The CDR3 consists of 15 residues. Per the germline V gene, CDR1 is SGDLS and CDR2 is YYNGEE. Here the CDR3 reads CASSPGRGLNQPQHF. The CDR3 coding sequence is TGTGCCAGCAGCCCCGGGAGGGGGCTTAATCAGCCCCAGCATTTT.

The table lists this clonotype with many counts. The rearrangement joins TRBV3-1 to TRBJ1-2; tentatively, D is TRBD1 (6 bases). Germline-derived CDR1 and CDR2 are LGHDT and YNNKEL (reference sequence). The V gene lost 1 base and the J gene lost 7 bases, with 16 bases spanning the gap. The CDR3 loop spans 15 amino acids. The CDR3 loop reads CASSQGPGGRFGYTF. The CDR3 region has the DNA TGTGCCAGCAGCCAAGGCCCCGGGGGGCGATTTGGCTACACCTTC.